These T cell receptor beta chains were read from a single sample in a study of identical twins. TCRdb reprocessed the 5' RACE reads via MiXCR and lists one record per CDR3 protein. The sample records some 730,000 distinct CDR3 sequences, around a sixth being singletons. This same sample was also part of a study on T cells expressing NK-cell markers.

The specimen sequenced was PBMCs. Receptors were obtained from a woman under 30 in good health. Each CDR3 is given with its conserved first and last residue. The D gene is left open where the match is weak. Some rows mark clone size as missing; the rest say once, few, many or name a class of expanded clone.

j_gene | v_gene | abundance | d_gene | len | CDR3nt | CDR3aa
TRBJ2-3 | TRBV9 | . | TRBD1 | 15 | TGTGCCAGCAGCGTAGCACAGGGGCACACAGATACGCAGTATTTT | CASSVAQGHTDTQYF
TRBJ1-1 | TRBV10-1 | . | . | 16 | TGCGCCAGCAGTGAGTCGACTCGGGGGGGGCGGACTGAAGCTTTCTTT | CASSESTRGGRTEAFF
TRBJ1-4 | TRBV27 | . | . | 14 | TGTGCCAGCAGTTTTTTGAGGGATAGGAAAAAACTGTTTTTT | CASSFLRDRKKLFF
TRBJ1-2 | TRBV29-1 | few | . | 11 | TGCAGCGGGACAGCTAGTTATGGCTACACCTTC | CSGTASYGYTF
TRBJ2-5 | TRBV7-2 | many | . | 12 | TGTGCCAGCAGTCTCTGGCGGGAGACCCAGTACTTC | CASSLWRETQYF
TRBJ2-2 | TRBV7-6 | few | . | 13 | TGTGCCAGCAGCACTTTCGGTCCCGGGGAGCTGTTTTTT | CASSTFGPGELFF
TRBJ2-7 | TRBV18 | . | . | 14 | TGTGCCAGCTCACCCAGGGACTTCATCTACGAGCAGTACTTC | CASSPRDFIYEQYF
TRBJ2-5 | TRBV9 | . | TRBD2 | 16 | TGTGCCAGCAGCGTTACCCCCTTAGCGGGACAAGAGACCCAGTACTTC | CASSVTPLAGQETQYF
TRBJ2-1 | TRBV10-3 | . | . | 15 | TGTGCCATCAGGGAAACAGGTCTAAAATACAATGAGCAGTTCTTC | CAIRETGLKYNEQFF
TRBJ2-2 | TRBV12-3/TRBV12-4 | . | TRBD2 | 15 | TGTGCCAGCAGTGGACTAGCGGGAGTTATCGGGGAGCTGTTTTTT | CASSGLAGVIGELFF
TRBJ2-5 | TRBV4-3 | . | . | 14 | TGCGCCAGCAGCCTAGGACTAACCAAAGAGACCCAGTACTTC | CASSLGLTKETQYF
TRBJ2-7 | TRBV27 | . | . | 14 | TGTGCCAGCAGTTCACCCTATGGCTCCTACGAGCAGTACTTC | CASSSPYGSYEQYF
TRBJ2-1 | TRBV11-3 | . | TRBD2 | 15 | TGTGCCAGCAGCTCGGCTAGCGGGGGGAACAATGAGCAGTTCTTC | CASSSASGGNNEQFF
TRBJ2-3 | TRBV15 | . | TRBD2 | 17 | TGTGCCACCAGCAGAGATCGGAGGCGGGGGGGCACAGATACGCAGTATTTT | CATSRDRRRGGTDTQYF
TRBJ2-7 | TRBV29-1 | few | TRBD2 | 13 | TGCAGCGCCGAGAGCGGGAGCGGCAACGAGCAGTACTTC | CSAESGSGNEQYF
TRBJ1-1 | TRBV9 | many | . | 13 | TGTGCCAGCAGTGTACAGGTGAACACTGAAGCTTTCTTT | CASSVQVNTEAFF
TRBJ2-5 | TRBV29-1 | . | . | 11 | TGCAGCATTAAGGGTGTAGAGACCCAGTACTTC | CSIKGVETQYF
TRBJ2-1 | TRBV3-1 | . | TRBD2 | 13 | TGTGCCAGCAGCCGGAACATAGCGGGAGGCCGGTTCTTC | CASSRNIAGGRFF
TRBJ2-3 | TRBV20-1 | . | TRBD2 | 14 | TGCAGTGGGGAGACTAGCGGATCCACAGATACGCAGTATTTT | CSGETSGSTDTQYF
TRBJ2-1 | TRBV7-2 | many | . | 11 | TGTGCCAGCAGATTAAGCGGTGAGCAGTTCTTC | CASRLSGEQFF
TRBJ2-7 | TRBV6-1 | few | TRBD1 | 14 | TGTGCCAGCAGACTAGGACAGGGGGCCTACGAGCAGTACTTC | CASRLGQGAYEQYF
TRBJ2-5 | TRBV3-1 | few | TRBD2 | 19 | TGTGCCAGCAGCAACCGCCATATTAGCGGGAGCCCCGGGCAAGAGACCCAGTACTTC | CASSNRHISGSPGQETQYF
TRBJ2-2 | TRBV5-1 | few | TRBD2 | 17 | TGCGCCAGCAGCTACGTGACTAGCGGGGGGAACACCGGGGAGCTGTTTTTT | CASSYVTSGGNTGELFF
TRBJ2-2 | TRBV29-1 | few | . | 13 | TGCAGCGTTTTGGCTTCGAACACCGGGGAGCTGTTTTTT | CSVLASNTGELFF
TRBJ2-1 | TRBV4-3 | . | TRBD1 | 18 | TGCGCCAGCAGCAGAGCCTACCGGGGACAGGGTCTCGTGGATGAGCAGTTCTTC | CASSRAYRGQGLVDEQFF
TRBJ2-3 | TRBV5-1 | few | . | 18 | TGCGCCAGCAGCTTGGGGGGGCAAGCGGGGCCTAGCACAGATACGCAGTATTTT | CASSLGGQAGPSTDTQYF
TRBJ1-4 | TRBV6-1 | . | TRBD1 | 14 | TGTGCCAGCAGGGGGACAGGTCGGGGTGAAAAACTGTTTTTT | CASRGTGRGEKLFF
TRBJ2-1 | TRBV6-5 | few | TRBD2 | 16 | TGTGCCAGCAGTTCCCTTTCGACTAGCAGATACAATGAGCAGTTCTTC | CASSSLSTSRYNEQFF
TRBJ2-3 | TRBV10-3 | . | . | 18 | TGTGCCATCAGTGAGTCACCCCCCGCGGCTTTCCGCACAGATACGCAGTATTTT | CAISESPPAAFRTDTQYF
TRBJ2-7 | TRBV5-1 | . | . | 15 | TGCGCCAGCAGCAACCCCCAGACCGGGGACTCCGAGCAGTACTTC | CASSNPQTGDSEQYF
TRBJ2-1 | TRBV6-5 | few | TRBD1 | 17 | TGTGCCAGCAGTTCCGCAAGACAGGGGGGCTCCTACAATGAGCAGTTCTTC | CASSSARQGGSYNEQFF
TRBJ2-1 | TRBV6-4 | few | TRBD2 | 16 | TGTGCCAGCAGTGACAAGCCCGGGGGGGCCGACAATGAGCAGTTCTTC | CASSDKPGGADNEQFF
TRBJ2-3 | TRBV20-1 | . | TRBD2 | 14 | TGCAGTGGGATCAGCGGGGTAGGCACAGATACGCAGTATTTT | CSGISGVGTDTQYF
TRBJ1-2 | TRBV5-1 | . | TRBD1 | 14 | TGCGCCAGCAGCCCTGGACAGGGAAGGGTTAGCTACACCTTC | CASSPGQGRVSYTF
TRBJ1-3 | TRBV27 | . | . | 16 | TGTGCCAGCAGCCGTAACAAGGGGCAGTTTGGAAACACCATATATTTT | CASSRNKGQFGNTIYF
TRBJ2-1 | TRBV20-1 | . | . | 10 | TGCAGTGCAGTTCCGGTGGAGCAGTTCTTC | CSAVPVEQFF
TRBJ2-1 | TRBV9 | . | TRBD2 | 11 | TGTGCCAGCAGCGGAGCGGGGGAGCAGTTCTTC | CASSGAGEQFF
TRBJ2-1 | TRBV4-1 | once | TRBD2 | 14 | TGCGCCAGCAGCTACGGGGGGGTCCACAATGAGCAGTTCTTC | CASSYGGVHNEQFF
TRBJ2-7 | TRBV20-1 | few | . | 14 | TGCAGTGCTATGTGGCAGGCGATCTCCTACGAGCAGTACTTC | CSAMWQAISYEQYF
TRBJ1-4 | TRBV20-1 | . | TRBD1 | 14 | TGCAGTGCTAGACGGGGGACAGGTCGCGAAAAACTGTTTTTT | CSARRGTGREKLFF
TRBJ1-1 | TRBV5-1 | . | TRBD1 | 15 | TGCGCCAGCAGCTTACCGGGACAGCTGAACACTGAAGCTTTCTTT | CASSLPGQLNTEAFF
TRBJ1-1 | TRBV20-1 | . | TRBD1 | 13 | TGCAGTGCTAGAAGGGGGCATGGTACTGAAGCTTTCTTT | CSARRGHGTEAFF